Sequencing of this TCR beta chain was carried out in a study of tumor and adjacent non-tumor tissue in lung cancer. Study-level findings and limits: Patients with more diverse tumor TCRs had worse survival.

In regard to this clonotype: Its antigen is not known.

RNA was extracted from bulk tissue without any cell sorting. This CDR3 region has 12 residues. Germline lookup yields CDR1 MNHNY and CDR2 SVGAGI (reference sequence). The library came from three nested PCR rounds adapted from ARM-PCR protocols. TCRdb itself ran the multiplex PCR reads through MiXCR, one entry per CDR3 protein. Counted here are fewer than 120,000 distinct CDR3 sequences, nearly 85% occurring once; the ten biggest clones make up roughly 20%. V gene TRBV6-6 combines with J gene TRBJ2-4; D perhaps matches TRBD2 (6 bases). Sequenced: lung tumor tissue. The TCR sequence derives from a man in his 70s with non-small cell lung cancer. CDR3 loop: CTNIGTKNIQYF. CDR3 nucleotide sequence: TGTACCAACATAGGGACTAAAAACATTCAGTACTTC.